The 24 T cell receptor beta chains given below trace back to one sample, sequenced in a study of blood T cells in healthy people across ages. Together with a sample-barcoded 5' primer, a J-beta primer mix was included in a second PCR lasting roughly 6 to 12 cycles. TCRdb used MiXCR to reprocess the 5' RACE reads, holding one entry per CDR3 protein. The sample shows about 760,000 distinct CDR3 sequences, roughly three fifths of them seen only once. Sequencing was carried out using blood. The receptor source for this set is a man aged 40-50 years in good health.

The chain employs TRBV20-1 and TRBJ2-3; D perhaps matches TRBD2 (6 bases). The CDR3 totals 13 residues. Germline assignment: CDR1 DFQATT and CDR2 SNEGSKA (reference sequence). The CDR3 loop reads CRLLAASTDTQYF. The CDR3 bases are TGCAGGTTACTAGCAGCTAGCACAGATACGCAGTATTTT.

The chain employs TRBV7-8 and TRBJ2-1, with D perhaps given as TRBD1 or TRBD2 (5 bases each). The last part of the DNA fits TRBJ2-7 better; the J call may be wrong. The CDR3 length is 16 residues. Germline CDR1 reads SGHVS; CDR2 reads FQNEAQ. The CDR3 sequence: CASSPGASSSYNEQYF. CDR3 coding DNA: TGTGCCAGCAGCCCCGGGGCCTCAAGCTCCTACAATGAGCAGTACTTC.

The J gene is TRBJ1-2, the V gene TRBV7-2; no clear D gene. The CDR3 is 15 amino acids. Germline lookup yields CDR1 SGHTA and CDR2 FQGNSA. The V end was cut by 1 base, the J end by 0 bases, with 9 bases between. The chain's CDR3 is CASSLDTASNYGYTF. In DNA, the CDR3 is TGTGCCAGCAGCTTAGATACAGCCTCTAACTATGGCTACACCTTC.

The chain employs TRBV5-1 and TRBJ2-7; 10 nucleotides agree with TRBD2. CDR1 is SGHRS, CDR2 YFSETQ, per germline. Trimming removed 2 bases from V and 1 base from J; junction bases left unmatched: 12. This CDR3 spans 18 amino acids. The CDR3 DNA follows: TGCGCCAGCAGCTTAGATACTAGCGGGGCCAGGACATCCTACGAGCAGTACTTC. It translates to CASSLDTSGARTSYEQYF.

This sequence joins TRBV5-1 and TRBJ2-1; 8 bases are shared with TRBD2. The CDR3 is 16 residues long. Germline values: CDR1 SGHRS, CDR2 YFSETQ. V lost 3 bases to trimming and J lost 4 bases; unmatched junction nucleotides: 9. CDR3 region: CASSWNPAGEYNEQFF. The CDR3 nucleotides read TGCGCCAGCAGCTGGAATCCAGCGGGAGAGTACAATGAGCAGTTCTTC.

The rearrangement joins TRBV20-1 to TRBJ2-1; D call uncertain. This CDR3 is 14 amino acids long. V was clipped by 6 bases and J by 5 bases, with 17 bases between them. Germline CDR1 is DFQATT and CDR2 is SNEGSKA (reference sequence). This chain's CDR3 is CSAARVTPNNEQFF. The CDR3, as DNA: TGCAGTGCAGCCCGAGTGACTCCGAACAATGAGCAGTTCTTC.

The CDR3 DNA sequence: TGTGCCACCACAACGCACGAAGAAGAGACCCAGTACTTC. Translating it yields CATTTHEEETQYF. The gene calls are TRBV24-1 and TRBJ2-5; D uncertain. From germline, CDR1 is KGHDR and CDR2 SFDVKD. V gave up 8 bases and J gave up 3 bases, with 12 bases separating them. There are 13 residues in the CDR3.

This clonotype was seen only a few times. The rearrangement links TRBV4-1 to TRBJ2-4; D call uncertain. V dropped 4 bases and J dropped 8 bases, with 6 bases sitting between them. Germline CDR1 MGHRA, CDR2 YSYEKL. The CDR3 contains 11 residues. The CDR3 nucleotides are TGCGCCAGCAGCCTTACGGACATTCAGTACTTC. Translated: CASSLTDIQYF.

The genes are TRBV12-3 or TRBV12-4 and TRBJ2-3; 8 nucleotides agree with TRBD2. V trimming: 4 bases; J trimming: 4 bases; junction bases outside the gene matches: 16. CDR3 length equals 18 residues. CDR3 DNA: TGTGCCAGCAGTTCCTCTGCGGGGGGCCCCCCGGGGGCAGATACGCAGTATTTT. It specifies CASSSSAGGPPGADTQYF.

This clonotype came up a few times. J is TRBJ2-7 and V is TRBV28; 9 bases agree with TRBD1. This CDR3 contains 14 residues. V lost 6 bases to trimming and J lost 2 bases; unmatched junction nucleotides: 5. Per the germline V gene, CDR1 is MDHEN and CDR2 is SYDVKM. The DNA for the CDR3 is TGTGCCAGCAGGGAAAACAGGGGGCCCTACGAGCAGTACTTC. The encoded protein is CASRENRGPYEQYF.

This clonotype has a single count. The V gene is TRBV5-5, the J gene TRBJ2-7; TRBD2 agrees at 7 bases. With 4 bases clipped from V and 7 bases from J, the junction kept 14 bases outside the gene matches. Germline assignment: CDR1 SGHKS and CDR2 YYEKEE (reference sequence). The CDR3 loop spans 15 amino acids. This CDR3 is CASSPIGGSYNEQYF. DNA of the CDR3: TGTGCCAGCAGCCCCATCGGGGGGTCCTACAATGAGCAGTACTTC.

This clonotype was detected ten times or more. This chain links TRBV7-9 with TRBJ2-5, with D possibly being TRBD1 (6 bases). The length of the CDR3 is 14 residues. The V end lost 5 bases, the J end lost 9 bases, and 19 bases lay between the germline ends. Germline loops: CDR1 SEHNR, CDR2 FQNEAQ (reference sequence). In DNA form, the CDR3 reads TGTGCCAGCAGCACCCCGGGACACGGGATAGCCCAGTACTTC. Amino acid sequence: CASSTPGHGIAQYF.

DNA for the CDR3: TGTGCCAGCAGCCCAGCGGGGATGCAAGAGACCCAGTACTTC. It yields the protein CASSPAGMQETQYF. The chain combines TRBV7-2 with TRBJ2-5; 7 bases are shared with TRBD2. In germline, CDR1 is SGHTA, CDR2 FQGNSA. J lost 2 bases, V lost 5 bases, and 5 bases had no gene match. This CDR3 is built from 14 residues.

The rearrangement links TRBV20-1 to TRBJ1-2; D is ambiguous. Trimming shortened V by 3 bases and J by 2 bases, and 16 bases separated the two germline ends. Germline V CDR1 and CDR2: DFQATT, SNEGSKA (reference sequence). The CDR3 totals 15 residues. The CDR3 sequence is CSARGWGGSNYGYTF. The CDR3 region has the DNA TGCAGTGCTAGGGGGTGGGGAGGGTCGAACTATGGCTACACCTTC.

CDR3 nucleotide sequence: TGTGCCAGCAGCCCGAGACTAGCCAAAAACATTCAGTACTTC. It encodes CASSPRLAKNIQYF. The chain joins TRBV9 to TRBJ2-4, with D unresolved. CDR1 and CDR2 from the germline V gene are SGDLS and YYNGEE. V lost 4 bases and J 0 bases, leaving 8 bases between the germline ends. The length of the CDR3 is 14 residues.

The chain carries TRBV28 and TRBJ2-3; D may be TRBD1 (5 bases). Trimming took off 6 bases at V and 2 bases at J, with 21 bases between the two ends. The CDR3 has 17 residues. CDR1 is MDHEN, CDR2 SYDVKM, per germline. DNA of the CDR3: TGTGCCAGCAGCCGACAGCTTTCGATAGCACCCACAGATACGCAGTATTTT. This encodes CASSRQLSIAPTDTQYF.

The rearrangement uses TRBV28 and TRBJ2-5; unclear D gene. V dropped 5 bases and J dropped 8 bases, with 12 bases sitting between them. CDR3 length equals 12 residues. Germline-derived CDR1 and CDR2 are MDHEN and SYDVKM. The CDR3 sequence is CASSPGRKTQYF. The CDR3 nucleotides read TGTGCCAGCAGTCCCGGACGAAAAACCCAGTACTTC.

In its sample, this clonotype was seen a few times. V and J are TRBV7-2 and TRBJ2-3; the D gene is possibly TRBD1 (6 bases). V dropped 5 bases and J dropped 3 bases, with 12 bases sitting between them. CDR3 length equals 14 residues. Germline CDR1 reads SGHTA; CDR2 reads FQGNSA. Written as DNA, the CDR3 is TGTGCCAGCAGCGATCGGACAGAGACAGATACGCAGTATTTT. It codes for CASSDRTETDTQYF. The variable domain in full, completed from reference TRBV7-2 and TRBJ2-3, reads GAGVSQSPSNKVTEKGKDVELRCDPISGHTALYWYRQSLGQGLEFLIYFQGNSAPDKSGLPSDRFSAERTGGSVSTLTIQRTQQEDSAVYLCASSDRTETDTQYFGPGTRLTVL.

The chain links TRBV7-2 to TRBJ2-3, with 14 positions matching TRBD2. Germline V gives CDR1 SGHTA, CDR2 FQGNSA. J was trimmed by 7 bases and V by 4 bases; bases with no gene match: 4. The CDR3 covers 15 residues. Here the CDR3 reads CASSSGLAGAYTQYF. CDR3 nucleotide sequence: TGTGCCAGCAGCTCGGGACTAGCGGGGGCATATACGCAGTATTTT.

The J gene is TRBJ2-3, the V gene TRBV6-2 or TRBV6-3; TRBD2 matches at 9 bases. Germline V gene data show CDR1 as MNHEY and CDR2 as SVGEGT. The V segment lost 6 bases and the J segment 0 bases; nucleotides outside the gene matches: 7. The CDR3 is 16 residues long. This chain's CDR3 is CASSLGLARSTDTQYF. In DNA, the CDR3 is TGTGCCAGCAGCTTGGGACTAGCAAGGAGCACAGATACGCAGTATTTT.

This clonotype has just a few counts. The chain combines TRBV6-5 with TRBJ1-4, with D possibly matching TRBD1 (5 bases). V lost 5 bases, J lost 0 bases, and 22 bases lay in between. CDR1 is MNHEY, CDR2 SVGAGI, per germline. The CDR3 extends over 19 amino acids. CDR3 amino acids: CASSHVRGEPSTTNEKLFF. The CDR3 region has the DNA TGTGCCAGCAGTCACGTGAGAGGGGAGCCTTCGACAACTAATGAAAAACTGTTTTTT.

This clonotype was seen only once. This chain links TRBV6-2 or TRBV6-3 with TRBJ2-1; 10 bases match TRBD2. Germline CDR1 reads MNHEY; CDR2 reads SVGEGT. The trim removed 0 bases at V and 9 bases at J, leaving 2 bases unmatched. The CDR3 has 14 amino acids. This CDR3 is CASSYSASGGEQFF. In nucleotides, the CDR3 is TGTGCCAGCAGTTACTCGGCTAGCGGGGGTGAGCAGTTCTTC.

This clonotype was observed a handful of times. The chain is built from TRBV5-1 and TRBJ2-3, with no clear D. V was shortened by 2 bases and J by 3 bases, with 10 bases between the two germline ends. CDR1 and CDR2 (germline): SGHRS, YFSETQ. CDR3 length equals 14 residues. The CDR3: CASSFENPTDTQYF. The CDR3, as DNA: TGCGCCAGCAGCTTTGAGAACCCTACAGATACGCAGTATTTT.

This clonotype was observed a single time. The J gene is TRBJ2-7, the V gene TRBV6-2 or TRBV6-3, with D possibly matching TRBD1 (5 bases). V was trimmed by 5 bases and J by 2 bases, leaving 16 bases between them. CDR1 MNHEY and CDR2 SVGEGT come from the germline V gene. The CDR3 has 15 residues. The CDR3 nucleotides read TGTGCCAGCAGTCCTGACAGACTTCCCACCTACGAGCAGTACTTC. Its translation is CASSPDRLPTYEQYF.